Each of the 9 T cell receptor beta chains below was sequenced from the same sample in a study of molecular identifiers for immune sequencing clone quantification. Via MiXCR, TCRdb re-called the PCR reads, giving one row per CDR3 protein. The sample has around 470,000 distinct CDR3 sequences, about a quarter seen once. What was sequenced was naive CD8+ T cells from blood, with Jurkat cell RNA spiked in. Subset defined: FACS-sorted CD8+CD4-CCR7+CD45RA+ naive T cells. The origin of the receptors is a human donor in good health. Some libraries in this study had Jurkat cell RNA spiked in.

The chain is built from TRBV27 and TRBJ1-1, with D maybe TRBD1 (6 bases). V was shortened by 5 bases and J by 7 bases, with 14 bases between the two germline ends. Germline V gene lookup returns CDR1 MNHEY and CDR2 SMNVEV (reference sequence). The CDR3 sequence is 13 residues long. As DNA, the CDR3 is TGTGCCAGCAGTCCCCGGACAGTGAATGAAGCTTTCTTT. Its translation is CASSPRTVNEAFF.

The rearrangement joins TRBV10-2 to TRBJ1-1; weak D call: TRBD1 (5 bases). Between the trimmed V and J ends, which lost 5 bases and 5 bases, there was a span of 15 bases. This CDR3 region has 14 residues. Germline values: CDR1 WSHSY, CDR2 SAAADI. The CDR3 loop is CASSYGTVGTEAFF. The CDR3 region has the DNA TGCGCCAGCAGTTACGGGACCGTGGGGACTGAAGCTTTCTTT.

This chain uses TRBV27 with TRBJ2-5; 9 bases align to TRBD1. After removal of 2 bases from V and 3 bases from J, the junction contained 13 bases not matched to a gene. The CDR3 runs to 18 residues. Per germline, CDR1 MNHEY and CDR2 SMNVEV (reference sequence). This chain's CDR3 is CASSLSGQGIFQEETQYF. CDR3 DNA sequence: TGTGCCAGCAGTTTAAGTGGACAGGGGATTTTTCAAGAAGAGACCCAGTACTTC.

At least ten counts were recorded for this clonotype. V is TRBV15 and J is TRBJ2-1; D not resolved. Germline V gene data show CDR1 as LNHNV and CDR2 as YYDKDF (reference sequence). The CDR3 has 16 residues. V was cut by 0 bases and J by 5 bases, with 14 bases left in between. Here the CDR3 DNA reads TGTGCCACCAGCAGAGATCATAAATGGTCACACAATGAGCAGTTCTTC. Its translation: CATSRDHKWSHNEQFF.

Only a few counts were recorded for this clonotype. The chain is built from TRBV4-3 and TRBJ1-1; perhaps TRBD1 as D (5 bases). This CDR3 region has 15 residues. V lost 0 bases to trimming and J lost 1 base, with 9 bases between them. CDR1 is LGHNA and CDR2 is YSLEER in the germline V gene. The CDR3 DNA sequence: TGCGCCAGCAGCCAAGATTGGCAGGGGAACACTGAAGCTTTCTTT. Residues: CASSQDWQGNTEAFF.

This clonotype was detected many times. The rearrangement joins TRBV20-1 to TRBJ2-7; 7 bases agree with TRBD1. With V trimmed by 6 bases and J by 6 bases, 11 bases remained unmatched. Germline V gives CDR1 DFQATT, CDR2 SNEGSKA (reference sequence). The CDR3 is 13 residues long. CDR3 nucleotide sequence: TGCAGTGCCACGACAGGGTCTTCGGTCGAGCAGTACTTC. It yields the protein CSATTGSSVEQYF.

This clonotype was observed a handful of times. The V and J genes are TRBV6-9 and TRBJ2-1; a weak D match, TRBD2 (6 bases). The germline V and J ends were trimmed by 8 bases and 7 bases, with 12 bases remaining between them. The CDR3 length is 12 residues. The germline V gene has CDR1 MNHGY and CDR2 SVAAGI. CDR3: CASGRRGNEQFF. Here the CDR3 DNA reads TGTGCCAGCGGGAGACGGGGGAATGAGCAGTTCTTC.

The CDR3 loop is CASSERGQGKNTEAFF. CDR3 nucleotides: TGTGCCAGCAGTGAACGCGGACAGGGGAAGAACACTGAAGCTTTCTTT. The V gene is TRBV2, the J gene TRBJ1-1; 9 positions agree with TRBD1. Germline CDR1 is SNHLY and CDR2 is FYNNEI. This CDR3 is built from 16 residues. After removal of 2 bases from V and 1 base from J, the junction contained 5 bases not matched to a gene.

The J gene is TRBJ2-1, the V gene TRBV12-5; D may correspond to TRBD1 or TRBD2 (5 bases each). Germline assignment: CDR1 LGHNT and CDR2 FRNRAP. The V and J ends lost 0 bases and 1 base respectively, with 13 bases between them. CDR3 length equals 17 residues. The CDR3 nucleotides are TGTGCTAGTGGTTTGGTAACGGGGACGCTTTCCTACAATGAGCAGTTCTTC. This codes for CASGLVTGTLSYNEQFF.